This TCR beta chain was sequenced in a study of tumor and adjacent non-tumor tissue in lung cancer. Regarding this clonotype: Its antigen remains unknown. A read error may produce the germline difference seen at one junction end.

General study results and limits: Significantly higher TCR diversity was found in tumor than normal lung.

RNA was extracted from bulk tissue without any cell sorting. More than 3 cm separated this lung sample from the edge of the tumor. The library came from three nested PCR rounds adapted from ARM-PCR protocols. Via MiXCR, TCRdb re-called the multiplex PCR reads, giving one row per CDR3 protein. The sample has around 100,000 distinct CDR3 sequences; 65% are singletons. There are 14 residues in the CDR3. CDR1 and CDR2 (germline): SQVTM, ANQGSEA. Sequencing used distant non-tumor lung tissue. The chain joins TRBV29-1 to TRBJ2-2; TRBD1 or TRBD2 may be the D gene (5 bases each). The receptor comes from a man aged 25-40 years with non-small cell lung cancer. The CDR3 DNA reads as TGCAGCGCACTGTGGGGCGCGAACTCTGGGGAGCCGTTTTTT. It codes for CSALWGANSGEPFF.